This T cell receptor beta chain was sequenced during a study of vaccination effects on CD4 cells after COVID-19. The overall study: Vaccination followed sampling of two convalescent patients by 16 days and one week respectively.

Prior to sequencing, the ViraFEST assay stimulated PBMC with viral peptide pools, which expanded the antigen-specific CD4+ T cells. CD4+ T cells were isolated after around 9 days of culture. The infection with SARS-CoV-2 (confirmed by PCR) occurred in this person between March and December 2020. Roughly 2.1 million PBMC per well received 9 to 10 IU/ml IL-2 and around 11 ug/ml peptides in culture. Half-medium replacement with IL-2 medium occurred on days 3 and 7. CDR1 is SGHDT and CDR2 is YYEEEE in the germline V gene. Trimming pared 4 bases from V and 4 bases from J, leaving 9 bases between. CDR3 length: 14 amino acids. As regards this clone: Its target is not known.

The method was immunoSEQ multiplex PCR; TCRdb's version includes in-frame clones alone and lacks a portion of them. The sample has 45,000 to 70,000 clones; 76% are singletons. Points from the study as a whole: Vaccine- and infection-induced clones showed marked clonal contraction late following vaccination.

Here the sequenced sample was CD4+ T cells from PBMCs cultured with HIV peptides, taken before COVID-19 vaccination. Subset given: HIV-1 Nef peptide pool negative control/reference culture. This chain joins TRBV5-6 and TRBJ1-6; D gene ambiguous. This receptor was obtained from a human donor who had a prior SARS-CoV-2 infection. The CDR3 DNA is TGTGCCAGCAGCCCGACCCTATATAATTCACCCCTCCACTTT. This sequence encodes CASSPTLYNSPLHF.